These T cell receptor beta chains were read from a single sample in a study of technical replicates of blood from a handful of donors. Assay used: immunoSEQ multiplex PCR; TCRdb lists only in-frame clones, some missing. The sample records over 55,000 clones, roughly 86% being singletons. The source material was PBMCs. Receptors were obtained from a human donor in good health. Some clones in this sample may be carry-over from other donors' samples. Both conserved end residues are part of each CDR3. Fields, in order: D gene, J gene, V gene, clone size, CDR3 DNA, CDR3 protein. D genes are given only for firm matches. Only some rows state a clone size, as once, few, many or a class for expanded clones.

D: TRBD1
J: TRBJ1-4
V: TRBV2
size: NA
DNA: TGTGCCAGCAGTTACCGGGACAGTGCAACTAATGAAAAACTGTTTTTT
CDR3: CASSYRDSATNEKLFF

D: TRBD1
J: TRBJ1-6
V: TRBV6-6
size: NA
DNA: TGTGCCAGCCGGTTTCGGGACAGGGTTTCACCCCTCCACTTT
CDR3: CASRFRDRVSPLHF

D: TRBD2
J: TRBJ2-7
V: TRBV10-3
size: NA
DNA: TGTGCCATCAGTGACGGGGGGACCACGAAACCCTACGAGCAGTACTTC
CDR3: CAISDGGTTKPYEQYF

D: NA
J: TRBJ2-5
V: TRBV11-2
size: once
DNA: TGTGCCAGCAGCCCCTTAGAGACCCAGTACTTC
CDR3: CASSPLETQYF

D: NA
J: TRBJ1-1
V: TRBV6-5
size: NA
DNA: TGTGCCAGCAGTCTCCGGGAGCAGCGGACTGAAGCTTTCTTT
CDR3: CASSLREQRTEAFF

D: TRBD1
J: TRBJ1-1
V: TRBV5-1
size: NA
DNA: TGCGCCAGCAGCTTAGACAGGGGGTTTGCTTTCTTT
CDR3: CASSLDRGFAFF

D: NA
J: TRBJ2-2
V: TRBV27
size: NA
DNA: TGTGCCAGCAGACCAAGCAGCCCAGGGACCGGGGAGCTGTTTTTT
CDR3: CASRPSSPGTGELFF

D: TRBD1
J: TRBJ1-2
V: TRBV29-1
size: NA
DNA: TGCAGCGTTGACGACCCAACTCCCGGGACAGGGGGCTCGGGTGGCTACACCTTC
CDR3: CSVDDPTPGTGGSGGYTF

D: TRBD2
J: TRBJ2-1
V: TRBV4-3
size: NA
DNA: TGCGCCAGCAGCCAAACAACCACGGGACTAGCGGGAGATGCAAGACAGTTCTTC
CDR3: CASSQTTTGLAGDARQFF

D: TRBD2
J: TRBJ2-1
V: TRBV4-3
size: once
DNA: TGCGCCAGCAGCCAAGATATGGTTGCGCTAGCGGAATTCCATGAGCAGTTCTTC
CDR3: CASSQDMVALAEFHEQFF

D: NA
J: TRBJ2-1
V: TRBV2
size: NA
DNA: TGTGCCAGCAGTGAGGTGGACATTGACGTCTCCCACAATGAGCAGTTCTTC
CDR3: CASSEVDIDVSHNEQFF

D: NA
J: TRBJ2-7
V: TRBV6-6
size: NA
DNA: TGTGCCAGCAGTGTGCAGCAGGAAGAGCAGTACTTC
CDR3: CASSVQQEEQYF

D: NA
J: TRBJ2-2
V: TRBV7-9
size: NA
DNA: TGTGCCAGCAGCTTAAGAGCTACCGGGGAGCTGTTTTTT
CDR3: CASSLRATGELFF

D: NA
J: TRBJ2-1
V: TRBV2
size: NA
DNA: TGTGCCAGCAGTGAACGGGATCCGCCTGGGCAGTTCTTC
CDR3: CASSERDPPGQFF

D: TRBD1
J: TRBJ2-7
V: TRBV7-2
size: NA
DNA: TGTGCCAGCAGCTTAGACAGGGGGTTATTCGAGCAGTACTTC
CDR3: CASSLDRGLFEQYF

D: TRBD1
J: TRBJ1-5
V: TRBV2
size: NA
DNA: TGTGCCAGCAGTGGGAGGGGGACAGGGAACGGTCAGCCCCAGCATTTT
CDR3: CASSGRGTGNGQPQHF